Each of the 23 T cell receptor beta chains below was sequenced from the same sample in a study of cytomegalovirus exposure and HLA in healthy donors. Using immunoSEQ multiplex PCR, the repertoire was profiled, and TCRdb retains in-frame clones only, with some absent. Found here are 130,000 to 150,000 clones, about 91% of them singletons; the top ten hold 8% to 9.5%. The sequenced sample consisted of PBMCs. These receptors came from a woman aged 18-29 years in good health and CMV-seropositive.

The V call is TRBV2, the J call TRBJ2-3; D possibly corresponds to TRBD2 (6 bases). Germline lookup yields CDR1 SNHLY and CDR2 FYNNEI. This CDR3 contains 12 residues. Trimming stripped 3 bases from V and 11 bases from J, with 12 bases between. The CDR3 DNA reads as TGTGCCAGCAGTGACAATCCCGGGGGGCAGTATTTT. It yields the protein CASSDNPGGQYF.

The rearrangement joins TRBV7-6 to TRBJ1-1; unclear D gene. Trimming removed 1 base at V and 1 base at J, with 4 bases between. Germline V gene lookup returns CDR1 SGHVS and CDR2 FNYEAQ. The CDR3 sequence is 13 residues long. The CDR3 bases are TGTGCCAGCAGCTTAGGACAGAACACTGAAGCTTTCTTT. This sequence encodes CASSLGQNTEAFF. The full variable domain, with the rest looked up from reference TRBV7-6 and TRBJ1-1, is GAGVSQSPRYKVTKRGQDVALRCDPISGHVSLYWYRQALGQGPEFLTYFNYEAQQDKSGLPNDRFSAERPEGSISTLTIQRTEQRDSAMYRCASSLGQNTEAFFGQGTRLTVV.

This rearrangement joins TRBV5-8 to TRBJ2-2; 8 nucleotides align to TRBD1. Trimming at V came to 3 bases and at J to 8 bases, leaving 3 bases not matched to a gene. CDR1 SGHTS and CDR2 YDEGEE come from the germline V gene. The CDR3 contains 13 residues. CDR3 sequence: CASSYGDRGELFF. As DNA, the CDR3 is TGTGCCAGCAGCTACGGGGACAGGGGGGAGCTGTTTTTT.

The chain recombines TRBV7-3 with TRBJ2-2; D is perhaps TRBD1 (6 bases). The CDR3 is 15 amino acids. The V end was cut by 2 bases, the J end by 1 base, with 8 bases between. The germline CDR1 and CDR2 sequences are SGHTA and FQGTGA. CDR3 protein: CASSLQGRNTGELFF. CDR3 DNA: TGTGCCAGCAGCTTACAGGGGAGGAACACCGGGGAGCTGTTTTTT.

The chain carries TRBV7-7 and TRBJ1-1, with 7 nucleotides matching TRBD1. The junction had 7 bases not matched to a gene; V was cut back by 5 bases and J by 7 bases. The length of the CDR3 is 13 residues. Germline loops: CDR1 SSHAT, CDR2 FNYEAQ (reference sequence). The DNA of the CDR3 is TGTGCCAGCAGCCTTAGACAGGGCGGTGAAGCTTTCTTT. Translating it yields CASSLRQGGEAFF.

CDR3 residues: CASSPWDRSEKLFF. The CDR3 DNA reads TGTGCCAGCAGCCCCTGGGACAGGTCTGAAAAACTGTTTTTT. The chain joins TRBV7-9 to TRBJ1-4; 8 bases align to TRBD1. This CDR3 region has 14 residues. Unmatched junction bases numbered 6, after V lost 5 bases and J lost 7 bases. Germline lookup yields CDR1 SEHNR and CDR2 FQNEAQ (reference sequence).

The chain couples TRBV18 to TRBJ2-3; possibly TRBD1 for D (6 bases). The V gene lost 6 bases and the J gene lost 9 bases, with 19 bases spanning the gap. This CDR3 spans 14 amino acids. Germline V gene lookup returns CDR1 KGHSH and CDR2 LQKENI. Here the CDR3 DNA reads TGTGCCAGCTCCCCGGGGTTACAGGGAAGAACGCAGTATTTT. This codes for CASSPGLQGRTQYF.

This chain connects TRBV7-2 to TRBJ2-7; D not certain. Germline assignment: CDR1 SGHTA and CDR2 FQGNSA. The CDR3 is 13 residues long. V lost 2 bases and J 5 bases, leaving 10 bases between the germline ends. The CDR3 bases are TGTGCCAGCAGCTTAATAGCATTTGACGAGCAGTACTTC. This codes for CASSLIAFDEQYF.

The chain has TRBV5-6 and TRBJ1-1, with 7 bases identical to TRBD1. The CDR3 covers 13 residues. CDR1 SGHDT and CDR2 YYEEEE come from the germline V gene. V shed 3 bases and J 7 bases; nucleotides not matched to a gene: 6. In nucleotides, the CDR3 is TGTGCCAGCAGCTCGGGACAGACCCTTGAAGCTTTCTTT. This codes for CASSSGQTLEAFF.

This chain joins TRBV7-3 and TRBJ1-3; no definite D call. Germline V lookup: CDR1 SGHTA, CDR2 FQGTGA. The V gene lost 3 bases and the J gene lost 0 bases, with 3 bases spanning the gap. CDR3 length equals 13 residues. The CDR3 DNA sequence: TGTGCCAGCAGCTTGAGCTCTGGAAACACCATATATTTT. Protein sequence: CASSLSSGNTIYF.

The CDR3 DNA reads TGTGCCAGTAGTACCGGGACTAGCGGGGGGGCAGGAGATACGCAGTATTTT. This translates into CASSTGTSGGAGDTQYF. V and J are TRBV19 and TRBJ2-3, with 16 positions matching TRBD2. With V trimmed by 4 bases and J by 5 bases, 6 bases remained unmatched. Germline CDR1 is LNHDA and CDR2 is SQIVND (reference sequence). This CDR3 has 17 amino acids. Looking up the rest from reference TRBV19 and TRBJ2-3 gives the full variable domain: DGGITQSPKYLFRKEGQNVTLSCEQNLNHDAMYWYRQDPGQGLRLIYYSQIVNDFQKGDIAEGYSVSREKKESFPLTVTSAQKNPTAFYLCASSTGTSGGAGDTQYFGPGTRLTVL.

This chain uses TRBV2 with TRBJ1-1; D gene unclear. The CDR3 runs 11 residues. Germline-derived CDR1 and CDR2 are SNHLY and FYNNEI. Trimming took off 8 bases at V and 1 base at J, with 5 bases between the two ends. The CDR3 DNA reads TGTGCCAGCGCGGGGAACACTGAAGCTTTCTTT. As protein: CASAGNTEAFF.

The chain carries TRBV25-1 and TRBJ1-3; the D is unclear. This CDR3 region has 14 residues. Germline CDR1 is MGHDK and CDR2 is SYGVNS. Deletions cut 5 bases from V and 4 bases from J, with 12 bases between. CDR3 nucleotide sequence: TGTGCCAGCAGTATGGCTGCGGGGGGAAACACCATATATTTT. As protein: CASSMAAGGNTIYF.

This chain uses TRBV11-1 with TRBJ2-7, with 12 bases fitting TRBD2. Germline CDR1 SGHAT, CDR2 FQDESV (reference sequence). The length of the CDR3 is 17 residues. V lost 5 bases to trimming and J lost 3 bases; unmatched junction nucleotides: 11. As DNA, the CDR3 is TGTGCCAGCAGCCCCACCCGACTAGCGGGGGTCCTCTACGAGCAGTACTTC. Translation: CASSPTRLAGVLYEQYF.

The V and J genes are TRBV5-3 and TRBJ2-7, with a possible D match to TRBD1 (5 bases). TRBV5-3 is recorded as an ORF, its role being uncertain. This CDR3 has 13 amino acids. Trimming left V 5 bases short and J 9 bases short, with 18 bases between. This chain's CDR3 is CARSLDSYLRQYF. The CDR3 coding sequence is TGTGCCAGAAGTTTAGACAGTTACCTACGGCAGTACTTC.

This chain connects TRBV16 to TRBJ2-7; possibly TRBD1 for D (5 bases). V was cut by 0 bases and J by 6 bases, with 12 bases left in between. Germline CDR1 KGHSY, CDR2 FQNENV. The CDR3 is made up of 14 amino acids. The chain's CDR3 is CASSQSGRTGEQYF. The CDR3 region has the DNA TGTGCCAGCAGCCAATCGGGCAGAACAGGCGAGCAGTACTTC.

This chain links TRBV2 with TRBJ2-3; the D is unclear. The CDR3 has 12 residues. Germline V gene sequence: CDR1 SNHLY, CDR2 FYNNEI. The V end was cut by 8 bases, the J end by 10 bases, with 16 bases between. CDR3: CASRDPQDPQYF. The CDR3 region has the DNA TGTGCCAGCCGCGACCCCCAGGATCCGCAGTATTTT.

This clone was recorded only once. The CDR3 protein is CASSETGNSPLHF. The CDR3 DNA reads TGTGCCAGCAGCGAGACAGGGAACTCACCCCTCCACTTT. V and J are TRBV2 and TRBJ1-6; 7 nucleotides align to TRBD1. Trimming at V came to 6 bases and at J to 10 bases, leaving 6 bases not matched to a gene. The CDR3 is 13 amino acids. Germline CDR1 reads SNHLY; CDR2 reads FYNNEI.

The V gene is TRBV9, the J gene TRBJ1-1, with TRBD1 as a possible D gene (6 bases). Trimming stripped 1 base from V and 1 base from J, with 8 bases between. The CDR3 runs 14 residues. Germline V gene data show CDR1 as SGDLS and CDR2 as YYNGEE. The CDR3 DNA is TGTGCCAGCAGCGTACAGGGGACGAACACTGAAGCTTTCTTT. Protein: CASSVQGTNTEAFF.

V gene TRBV11-2 combines with J gene TRBJ1-1; D unresolved. Germline CDR1 and CDR2: SGHAT and FQNNGV. There are 12 residues in the CDR3. The germline V and J ends were trimmed by 5 bases and 5 bases, with 9 bases remaining between them. For the CDR3, the DNA is TGTGCCAGCAGCCCCGCAGCGACTGAAGCTTTCTTT. It codes for CASSPAATEAFF.

About this clone itself: The DNA is omitted, as the CDR3 cannot be located on it reliably, and the CDR3 follows TCRdb's listing. The chain joins TRBV28 to TRBJ1-1; the tabulated D call, TRBD1, remains unverified against the DNA. The CDR3 extends over 12 residues, inclusive of both ends. Per germline, CDR1 MDHEN and CDR2 SYDVKM. The CDR3 region is CASSAFGQGTFF.

The chain joins TRBV7-9 to TRBJ2-5; D is possibly TRBD1 (6 bases). The V gene's germline CDR1 is SEHNR and CDR2 FQNEAQ (reference sequence). V was clipped by 5 bases and J by 4 bases, with 14 bases between them. The CDR3 is made up of 14 amino acids. The CDR3 DNA is TGTGCCAGCAGCAAAACAGGGAAGGGAGAGACCCAGTACTTC. This encodes CASSKTGKGETQYF.

The V and J genes are TRBV10-3 and TRBJ2-7, with 12 bases that match TRBD1. CDR3 length equals 14 residues. The trim removed 8 bases at V and 7 bases at J, leaving 9 bases unmatched. Germline CDR1 reads ENHRY; CDR2 reads SYGVKD. For the CDR3, the DNA is TGTGCCATCGGAGAGGGACAGGGGGCGGGAGAGCAGTACTTC. Protein: CAIGEGQGAGEQYF.